Each of the 8 T cell receptor beta chains below was sequenced from the same sample in a study of T cell responses to AZD1222 COVID-19 vaccine. Repertoires were generated with immunoSEQ multiplex PCR, while TCRdb's copy carries only in-frame clones and drops some. The sample consists of some 140,000 clones, 80% to 95% of them appearing once. The specimen comprised peripheral blood, sampled 28 days after the second AZD1222 dose. The receptors here all came from an adult who received the AZD1222 COVID-19 vaccine.

CDR3 sequence (DNA): TGTGCCAGTAGTACGGGGGGAAATCAGCCCCAGCATTTT. It is translated as CASSTGGNQPQHF. V and J are TRBV19 and TRBJ1-5; TRBD1 might be the D (5 bases). V gave up 4 bases and J gave up 4 bases, with 8 bases separating them. The CDR3 runs to 13 residues. Per the germline V gene, CDR1 is LNHDA and CDR2 is SQIVND (reference sequence).

V and J are TRBV7-2 and TRBJ1-1; D remains ambiguous. The CDR3 is made up of 14 amino acids. The ends were cut back, 7 bases at V and 2 bases at J, with 14 bases in the middle. The germline CDR1 and CDR2 sequences are SGHTA and FQGNSA. The CDR3 sequence: CASNLRRTNTEAFF. DNA for the CDR3: TGTGCCAGCAACCTCCGGAGGACCAACACTGAAGCTTTCTTT.

This clone has just one count. The chain couples TRBV6-5 to TRBJ1-4; D gene uncertain. The length of the CDR3 is 13 residues. V dropped 0 bases and J dropped 13 bases, with 12 bases sitting between them. The germline V gene has CDR1 MNHEY and CDR2 SVGAGI. The CDR3 DNA sequence: TGTGCCAGCAGTTACTCGGACGCACGTGTACTGTTTTTT. Translated, it gives CASSYSDARVLFF.

The rearrangement links TRBV2 to TRBJ2-5; D is uncertain. Per the germline V gene, CDR1 is SNHLY and CDR2 is FYNNEI. The CDR3 runs to 15 residues. V was shortened by 8 bases and J by 5 bases, with 21 bases between the two germline ends. CDR3 loop: CASSLEIAALETQYF. Written as DNA, the CDR3 is TGTGCCAGCTCCTTGGAGATCGCGGCCTTGGAGACCCAGTACTTC.

This chain links TRBV4-2 with TRBJ1-1, with D maybe TRBD1 (5 bases). CDR1 and CDR2 from the germline V gene are LGHNA and YNFKEQ. This CDR3 has 14 amino acids. V was trimmed by 4 bases and J by 4 bases, leaving 13 bases between them. The CDR3 spells CASSPMGRGTEAFF. In nucleotides, the CDR3 is TGTGCCAGCAGCCCCATGGGACGGGGCACTGAAGCTTTCTTT.

The chain joins TRBV2 to TRBJ2-3; D is uncertain. CDR1 and CDR2 from the germline V gene are SNHLY and FYNNEI. V was cut by 6 bases and J by 4 bases, with 14 bases left in between. The CDR3 has 14 residues. The CDR3 DNA follows: TGTGCCAGCAGAGCGATGACGGAAGCAGATACGCAGTATTTT. Translating it yields CASRAMTEADTQYF.

J is TRBJ2-7 and V is TRBV7-6; TRBD1 might be the D (5 bases). V shed 5 bases and J shed 5 bases, with 16 bases lying between them. In germline, CDR1 is SGHVS, CDR2 FNYEAQ. The length of the CDR3 is 14 residues. The CDR3 sequence is CASSPQGSTNEQYF. The CDR3 DNA sequence: TGTGCCAGCAGCCCCCAGGGTTCTACGAACGAGCAGTACTTC.

The V and J genes are TRBV9 and TRBJ1-6; 10 bases are shared with TRBD1. The CDR3 length is 14 residues. The ends lost 3 bases at V and 9 bases at J; junction bases unmatched: 3. The germline V gene encodes CDR1 SGDLS and CDR2 YYNGEE. Here the CDR3 reads CASSDGQGGSPLHF. Here the CDR3 DNA reads TGTGCCAGCAGCGATGGACAGGGGGGTTCACCCCTCCACTTT.